The next 22 T cell receptor beta chains were all read from a single sample in a study of blood T cell repertoires in COVID-19. Profiled with immunoSEQ multiplex PCR; TCRdb holds only in-frame clones, not every one. The sample includes more than 200,000 clones, 85% to 90% of them seen just once. Material for sequencing was peripheral blood. The receptors here all came from a man aged 50-60 years with COVID-19, enrolled during active disease.

The J gene is TRBJ2-7, the V gene TRBV19; no definite D call. Trimming removed 3 bases from V and 3 bases from J, with 15 bases in between. In germline, CDR1 is LNHDA, CDR2 SQIVND (reference sequence). This CDR3 spans 15 amino acids. CDR3 DNA: TGTGCCAGTAGTATTCTCGCAGGTGAAGGCTACGAGCAGTACTTC. Translated: CASSILAGEGYEQYF.

The rearrangement uses TRBV7-8 and TRBJ2-2; 12 nucleotides line up with TRBD2. CDR1 SGHVS and CDR2 FQNEAQ come from the germline V gene. With V trimmed by 5 bases and J by 3 bases, 4 bases remained unmatched. This CDR3 spans 16 amino acids. This CDR3 is CASSTGLAGYTGELFF. In DNA, the CDR3 is TGTGCCAGCAGCACCGGACTAGCGGGATACACCGGGGAGCTGTTTTTT.

The chain carries TRBV3-1 (or the pseudogene TRBV3-2) and TRBJ2-5; TRBD1 might be the D (5 bases). The V end was cut by 2 bases, the J end by 6 bases, with 13 bases between. The CDR3 sequence is 14 residues long. Germline V CDR1 and CDR2: LGHDT, YNNKEL (reference sequence). CDR3 protein: CASSQTQGSQTQYF. As DNA, the CDR3 is TGTGCCAGCAGCCAAACCCAGGGTTCGCAGACCCAGTACTTC.

This clone was detected once. The chain links TRBV20-1 to TRBJ2-1; D may be TRBD2 (6 bases). The CDR3 contains 11 residues. Deletions cut 7 bases from V and 6 bases from J, with 10 bases between. Germline CDR1 reads DFQATT; CDR2 reads SNEGSKA (reference sequence). CDR3 amino acids: CSVGGANEQFF. The CDR3 coding sequence is TGCAGTGTGGGGGGTGCCAATGAGCAGTTCTTC.

The chain has TRBV7-9 and TRBJ1-4; D call uncertain. The CDR3 consists of 15 residues. Per germline, CDR1 SEHNR and CDR2 FQNEAQ (reference sequence). V dropped 7 bases and J dropped 5 bases, with 17 bases sitting between them. The CDR3 bases are TGTGCCAGCACCCCCGGGAACAGTCAGAATGAAAAACTGTTTTTT. It is translated as CASTPGNSQNEKLFF.

V and J are TRBV7-2 and TRBJ1-1; D is undetermined. This CDR3 comprises 12 residues. Trimming cost V 7 bases and J 11 bases, with 17 bases left between them. Per germline, CDR1 SGHTA and CDR2 FQGNSA. The CDR3 here is CASIMTGSWAFF. In nucleotides, the CDR3 is TGTGCCAGCATCATGACTGGGAGCTGGGCTTTCTTT.

This clone was seen once. DNA for the CDR3: TGTGCCAGCAGTGAAGCGCTTCGGGGACTGGCGGGAGGCAATGAGCAGTTCTTC. Encoded protein: CASSEALRGLAGGNEQFF. The chain employs TRBV2 and TRBJ2-1, with TRBD2 identical over 8 bases. This CDR3 comprises 18 residues. Germline V gene data show CDR1 as SNHLY and CDR2 as FYNNEI. The V and J ends lost 0 bases and 6 bases, in that order; junction bases with no gene match: 13.

CDR3 residues: CASSGRVGGSTDTQYF. The DNA for the CDR3 is TGTGCCAGCAGCGGGAGGGTTGGGGGAAGCACAGATACGCAGTATTTT. V and J are TRBV5-4 and TRBJ2-3, with 7 bases matching TRBD2. The CDR3 contains 16 residues. CDR1 is SGHNT, CDR2 YYREEE, per germline (reference sequence). The V segment lost 4 bases and the J segment 0 bases; nucleotides outside the gene matches: 8. The full variable domain, with the rest looked up from reference TRBV5-4 and TRBJ2-3, is ETGVTQSPTHLIKTRGQQVTLRCSSQSGHNTVSWYQQALGQGPQFIFQYYREEENGRGNFPPRFSGLQFPNYSSELNVNALELDDSALYLCASSGRVGGSTDTQYFGPGTRLTVL.

The chain is built from TRBV6-2 or TRBV6-3 and TRBJ2-5; 7 nucleotides align to TRBD2. Germline loops: CDR1 MNHEY, CDR2 SVGEGT. The ends lost 5 bases at V and 4 bases at J; junction bases unmatched: 10. This CDR3 region has 15 residues. The CDR3 loop is CASSQRTRFRETQYF. DNA for the CDR3: TGTGCCAGCAGTCAAAGGACTAGATTTAGAGAGACCCAGTACTTC.

The chain links TRBV28 to TRBJ2-1, with unresolved D. Trimming removed 6 bases at V and 2 bases at J, with 17 bases between. CDR3 length equals 16 residues. CDR1 MDHEN and CDR2 SYDVKM come from the germline V gene. The DNA for the CDR3 is TGTGCCAGCAGAAAGACTGGCTTCAGCGCCTACAATGAGCAGTTCTTC. This encodes CASRKTGFSAYNEQFF. Full variable domain (outside the CDR3, taken from reference TRBV28 and TRBJ2-1): DVKVTQSSRYLVKRTGEKVFLECVQDMDHENMFWYRQDPGLGLRLIYFSYDVKMKEKGDIPEGYSVSREKKERFSLILESASTNQTSMYLCASRKTGFSAYNEQFFGPGTRLTVL.

This clone was counted once. This chain links TRBV5-1 with TRBJ1-4, with 9 bases identical to TRBD1. The CDR3 length is 21 residues. V was pared by 5 bases and J by 6 bases, with 26 bases of the junction left unmatched. The germline CDR1 and CDR2 sequences are SGHRS and YFSETQ. The CDR3 DNA reads TGCGCCAGCAGGGACAGGGAACATGAAAAACACGGGGACAGGGAACATGAAAAACTGTTTTTT. Amino acids: CASRDREHEKHGDREHEKLFF.

The rearrangement uses TRBV7-3 and TRBJ2-1; tentatively, D is TRBD2 (5 bases). V dropped 1 base and J dropped 7 bases, with 17 bases sitting between them. CDR1 SGHTA and CDR2 FQGTGA come from the germline V gene. This CDR3 contains 16 residues. Here the CDR3 reads CASSLRSAGVLNEQFF. In DNA form, the CDR3 reads TGTGCCAGCAGCTTAAGGTCGGCCGGGGTTTTAAATGAGCAGTTCTTC.

The chain links TRBV29-1 to TRBJ2-5; 10 bases are a match to TRBD1. Per the germline V gene, CDR1 is SQVTM and CDR2 is ANQGSEA. The CDR3 is 12 amino acids. With 7 bases clipped from V and 4 bases from J, the junction kept 3 bases outside the gene matches. For the CDR3, the DNA is TGCAGCGGCGGACAGGGGGGAGAGACCCAGTACTTC. The encoded protein is CSGGQGGETQYF.

The genes are TRBV7-6 and TRBJ2-7; 10 bases line up with TRBD2. The CDR3 spans 17 residues. V shed 1 base and J 3 bases; nucleotides not matched to a gene: 9. Germline assignment: CDR1 SGHVS and CDR2 FNYEAQ. The CDR3 loop reads CASSLGPPSSGSYEQYF. DNA for the CDR3: TGTGCCAGCAGCTTAGGCCCCCCTTCTAGCGGGAGCTACGAGCAGTACTTC.

The gene calls are TRBV27 and TRBJ1-4; unclear D gene. This CDR3 is built from 14 residues. CDR1 is MNHEY and CDR2 is SMNVEV in the germline V gene (reference sequence). The V and J ends lost 6 bases and 7 bases respectively, with 15 bases between them. The CDR3 nucleotides are TGTGCCAGCAGACCCAGAGGAGGGTCTGAAAAACTGTTTTTT. Its protein is CASRPRGGSEKLFF.

This clone was seen only a few times. The rearrangement links TRBV6-5 to TRBJ2-7, with a possible D match to TRBD2 (5 bases). CDR3 size: 14 residues. Germline V CDR1 and CDR2: MNHEY, SVGAGI. The CDR3, as DNA: TGTGCTACTAGACCGGATTTGAGCTCCTACGAGCAGTACTTC. Protein product: CATRPDLSSYEQYF.

This clone was seen only a few times. The rearrangement joins TRBV11-2 to TRBJ1-6; D unresolved. The CDR3 runs to 14 residues. In germline, CDR1 is SGHAT, CDR2 FQNNGV. V lost 2 bases and J 9 bases, leaving 11 bases between the germline ends. CDR3 in DNA: TGTGCCAGCAGCTTAAGGATCGGCGGTTCACCCCTCCACTTT. Translation: CASSLRIGGSPLHF. Together with reference TRBV11-2 and TRBJ1-6, the CDR3 gives the full variable domain: EAGVAQSPRYKIIEKRQSVAFWCNPISGHATLYWYQQILGQGPKLLIQFQNNGVVDDSQLPKDRFSAERLKGVDSTLKIQPAKLEDSAVYLCASSLRIGGSPLHFGNGTRLTVT.

The rearrangement joins TRBV5-1 to TRBJ1-4; perhaps TRBD1 as D (5 bases). The CDR3 is made up of 17 amino acids. V lost 0 bases and J 7 bases, leaving 19 bases between the germline ends. Germline assignment: CDR1 SGHRS and CDR2 YFSETQ. CDR3 coding DNA: TGCGCCAGCAGCTTGGTGCAGGTGGAGGGGCGACTTGAAAAACTGTTTTTT. Translated: CASSLVQVEGRLEKLFF.

This chain uses TRBV12-3 or TRBV12-4 with TRBJ2-1; D is unresolved. V dropped 5 bases and J dropped 3 bases, with 5 bases sitting between them. There are 12 residues in the CDR3. CDR3 sequence reads: CASSPLYNEQFF. The CDR3 DNA is TGTGCCAGCAGTCCCCTCTACAATGAGCAGTTCTTC.

The V gene is TRBV6-5, the J gene TRBJ1-5; the match to TRBD1 covers 7 bases. CDR3 size: 13 residues. CDR1 is MNHEY and CDR2 is SVGAGI in the germline V gene. The ends lost 10 bases at V and 4 bases at J; junction bases unmatched: 7. The CDR3 region has the DNA TGTGCCACCCAGGGGGTGGGAAATCAGCCCCAGCATTTT. Encoded protein: CATQGVGNQPQHF.

This chain joins TRBV28 and TRBJ1-2, with unresolved D. The ends were cut back, 5 bases at V and 1 base at J, with 11 bases in the middle. Germline V gives CDR1 MDHEN, CDR2 SYDVKM. The CDR3 length is 14 residues. CDR3 residues: CASSPGSSNYGYTF. In DNA, the CDR3 is TGTGCCAGCAGTCCTGGTTCTAGTAACTATGGCTACACCTTC.

The chain combines TRBV5-4 with TRBJ2-1; 7 nucleotides match TRBD2. The CDR3 length is 13 residues. Germline V CDR1 and CDR2: SGHNT, YYREEE (reference sequence). Trimming cost V 5 bases and J 6 bases; bases outside gene matches: 5. CDR3 DNA sequence: TGTGCCAGCAGTGACCCTAGCGGCAATGAGCAGTTCTTC. Translation: CASSDPSGNEQFF.